The entry below describes one T cell receptor (beta chain). Those who participated ranged in age from about 18 to 95 years and resided in about two dozen US areas. Each participant's cohort was designated according to participant-reported clinical history. CDR3 size: 14 residues. The J segment lost 1 base and the V segment lost 8 bases, leaving 3 bases of the junction unmatched. CDR1 MDHEN and CDR2 SYDVKM come from the germline V gene. This sample was taken from a study of blood T cell repertoires in COVID-19. Study-level background: Material from acute and convalescent COVID-19 was sourced from the United States, Italy and Spain. T cells, B-cell-depleted T cells, or PBMCs supplied cDNA or gDNA.

Clones were read by immunoSEQ multiplex PCR, and TCRdb kept only the in-frame ones, dropping some. The table includes roughly 220,000 clones, roughly 79% detected once. The sequencing input was PBMCs or T cells enriched from blood (not recorded which). This sequence was found in a man aged 40-49 years who had recovered from COVID-19. The chain carries TRBV28 and TRBJ1-5, with TRBD1 matching over 9 bases. The CDR3 loop reads CASYTGGSNQPQHF. The CDR3 region has the DNA TGTGCCAGCTATACAGGGGGCAGCAATCAGCCCCAGCATTTT.